These 22 T cell receptor beta chains originate from one sample sequenced in a study of CD8 T cells in ankylosing spondylitis. TCRdb reprocessed the 5' RACE reads with MiXCR, giving one entry per CDR3 protein. This table has approximately 300,000 distinct CDR3 sequences, about 19% appearing once. The sequenced sample consisted of blood, either unsorted or a sorted T cell fraction (not recorded which). The source is a male donor with ankylosing spondylitis or in good health (not recorded which).

This CDR3 reads CASSFTGVEEQFF. CDR3 in DNA: TGCGCCAGCAGCTTCACAGGGGTGGAGGAGCAGTTCTTC. J is TRBJ2-1 and V is TRBV5-1; 7 nucleotides align to TRBD1. V lost 2 bases and J lost 10; bases outside the gene matches: 6. The CDR3 is 13 residues long. Germline values: CDR1 SGHRS, CDR2 YFSETQ.

This chain connects TRBV27 to TRBJ2-1, with TRBD1 matching over 7 bases. Germline-derived CDR1 and CDR2 are MNHEY and SMNVEV (reference sequence). Losses at the gene ends were 5 bases for V and 2 bases for J; bases not matched to a gene: 6. This CDR3 contains 15 residues. CDR3 in amino acids: CASSITGVTYNEQFF. The CDR3 region has the DNA TGTGCCAGCAGTATCACAGGGGTCACCTACAATGAGCAGTTCTTC.

This chain connects TRBV13 to TRBJ2-4, with 8 nucleotides matching TRBD2. The CDR3 is made up of 19 amino acids. Looked up from germline, CDR1 is PRHDT and CDR2 is FYEKMQ (reference sequence). Trimming at V came to 4 bases and at J to 1 base, leaving 15 bases not matched to a gene. The CDR3 region is CASSSRAGDWVGAKNIQYF. DNA of the CDR3: TGTGCCAGCAGCTCGCGAGCGGGAGATTGGGTTGGGGCCAAAAACATTCAGTACTTC.

The chain joins TRBV20-1 to TRBJ2-7; D ambiguous. The CDR3 spans 13 residues. V lost 3 bases and J lost 6, with 15 bases in between. The V gene's germline CDR1 is DFQATT and CDR2 SNEGSKA (reference sequence). CDR3 residues: CSASVSGRREQYV. CDR3 coding DNA: TGCAGTGCTAGTGTGAGTGGCCGGCGCGAGCAGTACGTC.

This clonotype was observed many times. The chain links TRBV29-1 to TRBJ1-2, with TRBD1 as a possible D gene (6 bases). The CDR3 contains 19 residues. Germline CDR1 and CDR2: SQVTM and ANQGSEA. The ends were cut back, 6 bases at V and 0 bases at J, with 29 bases in the middle. The CDR3 sequence: CSVGDTRSSSRLTNYGYTF. In nucleotides, the CDR3 is TGCAGCGTGGGGGACACACGGAGCTCGAGTCGGCTCACTAACTATGGCTACACCTTC.

This clonotype has only a few counts. The chain carries TRBV24-1 and TRBJ1-1; D unclear. The V gene's germline CDR1 is KGHDR and CDR2 SFDVKD. The CDR3 consists of 13 residues. With 5 bases removed from V and 0 bases from J, the gap between germline ends came to 6 bases. The CDR3 DNA is TGTGCCACCAGTGGCGGGATGAACACTGAAGCTTTCTTT. It translates to CATSGGMNTEAFF.

The V and J genes are TRBV28 and TRBJ2-7; 8 nucleotides agree with TRBD1. Germline-derived CDR1 and CDR2 are MDHEN and SYDVKM. With V trimmed by 7 bases and J by 2 bases, 4 bases remained unmatched. The CDR3 runs to 13 residues. The CDR3 here is CASKETGAYEQYV. In DNA form, the CDR3 reads TGTGCCAGCAAGGAGACAGGGGCCTACGAGCAGTACGTC.

The chain combines TRBV27 with TRBJ1-2, with D perhaps matching TRBD1 (5 bases). This CDR3 has 15 amino acids. V was shortened by 2 bases and J by 2 bases, with 12 bases between the two germline ends. Germline V gene lookup returns CDR1 MNHEY and CDR2 SMNVEV (reference sequence). The CDR3 region is CASSLRDPLNYGYTF. The DNA of the CDR3 is TGTGCCAGCAGTTTAAGGGACCCGCTAAACTATGGCTACACCTTC.

This clonotype was picked up many times. The chain employs TRBV6-5 and TRBJ1-1, with TRBD1 matching 9 bases. The J segment lost 6 bases and the V segment lost 1 base, leaving 9 bases of the junction unmatched. The germline CDR1 and CDR2 sequences are MNHEY and SVGAGI. This CDR3 region has 16 residues. CDR3 residues: CASSYLQGASVPEAFF. The CDR3 DNA reads as TGTGCCAGCAGTTACTTACAGGGGGCGTCGGTACCTGAAGCTTTCTTT.

The chain employs TRBV2 and TRBJ2-2, with D perhaps matching TRBD2 (6 bases). CDR3 length: 15 residues. The V end lost 4 bases, the J end lost 2 bases, and 11 bases lay between the germline ends. CDR1 and CDR2 (germline): SNHLY, FYNNEI. As DNA, the CDR3 is TGTGCCAGCAGTGGGGCGGGGACCAACACCGGGGAGCTGTTTTTT. It yields the protein CASSGAGTNTGELFF. The whole variable domain, filled in from reference TRBV2 and TRBJ2-2, reads EPEVTQTPSHQVTQMGQEVILRCVPISNHLYFYWYRQILGQKVEFLVSFYNNEISEKSEIFDDQFSVERPDGSNFTLKIRSTKLEDSAMYFCASSGAGTNTGELFFGEGSRLTVL.

This clonotype turned up a few times. This chain joins TRBV29-1 and TRBJ1-2, with D tentatively TRBD1 (6 bases). Between the trimmed V and J ends, which lost 1 base and 1 base, there was a span of 16 bases. CDR1 is SQVTM and CDR2 is ANQGSEA in the germline V gene. The CDR3 runs to 16 residues. The CDR3 DNA sequence: TGCAGCGTTGAAGGAGGCCGGAAGGGGGGTAACTATGGCTACACCTTC. Translated, it gives CSVEGGRKGGNYGYTF.

The V and J genes are TRBV14 and TRBJ2-7, with D tentatively TRBD1 (6 bases). Germline loops: CDR1 SGHDN, CDR2 FVKESK. V shed 2 bases and J shed 4 bases, with 15 bases lying between them. This CDR3 has 15 residues. The CDR3 spells CASSQLQGSPYEQYV. The DNA for the CDR3 is TGTGCCAGCAGCCAACTCCAGGGGTCTCCTTACGAGCAGTACGTC.

This clonotype was detected only a few times. This chain joins TRBV7-8 and TRBJ2-5; a possible D gene is TRBD2 (6 bases). Germline V gene sequence: CDR1 SGHVS, CDR2 FQNEAQ. V lost 5 bases and J lost 4, with 17 bases in between. The CDR3 is 15 residues long. CDR3 DNA: TGTGCCAGCAGCACCTATAGCGGCGACGGAGAGACCCAGTACTTC. Encoded protein: CASSTYSGDGETQYF.

This clonotype has only a few counts. The CDR3 region is CASSEIGVQNIQYF. CDR3 nucleotides: TGTGCCAGCAGTGAGATAGGGGTCCAAAACATTCAGTACTTC. V and J are TRBV2 and TRBJ2-4, with a possible D match to TRBD1 (5 bases). V lost 3 bases, J lost 5 bases, and 11 bases lay in between. CDR1 is SNHLY, CDR2 FYNNEI, per germline. This CDR3 spans 14 amino acids.

The chain combines TRBV20-1 with TRBJ2-1, with 10 bases matching TRBD2. Trimming cost V 5 bases and J 4 bases; bases outside gene matches: 8. CDR3 length equals 15 residues. Per the germline V gene, CDR1 is DFQATT and CDR2 is SNEGSKA (reference sequence). This CDR3 reads CSAPPSGRSYNEQFF. CDR3 DNA: TGCAGTGCTCCTCCTAGCGGGAGAAGTTACAATGAGCAGTTCTTC.

This clonotype was picked up a small number of times. The chain employs TRBV3-1 and TRBJ1-1, with TRBD1 identical over 9 bases. CDR1 and CDR2 (germline): LGHDT, YNNKEL (reference sequence). The CDR3 consists of 14 residues. Losses at the gene ends were 2 bases for V and 4 bases for J; bases not matched to a gene: 2. The CDR3 region has the DNA TGTGCCAGCAGCCAATTGACAGGGGGCACTGAAGCTTTCTTT. This encodes CASSQLTGGTEAFF.

This chain links TRBV10-3 with TRBJ2-7; D gene unclear. Trimming left V 10 bases short and J 3 bases short, with 16 bases between. Germline lookup yields CDR1 ENHRY and CDR2 SYGVKD. The CDR3 consists of 13 residues. The CDR3 bases are TGTGCCACCTCGCCAGAGTCCTTCTACGAGCAGTACGTC. This encodes CATSPESFYEQYV.

This clonotype was seen more than once but under ten times. This chain connects TRBV20-1 to TRBJ2-1; 7 positions match TRBD1. This CDR3 region has 14 residues. Germline trimming cut 3 bases from V and 0 bases from J; bases unmatched to any gene: 2. Germline CDR1 DFQATT, CDR2 SNEGSKA (reference sequence). CDR3 region: CSARRTGSYNEQFF. The CDR3 DNA follows: TGCAGTGCTAGGCGGACAGGCTCCTACAATGAGCAGTTCTTC.

This sequence joins TRBV20-1 and TRBJ2-7; 13 bases are shared with TRBD2. CDR3 length equals 15 residues. From germline, CDR1 is DFQATT and CDR2 SNEGSKA (reference sequence). The DNA of the CDR3 is TGCTGTGCTACAAGGGGGACTAGCGGGACCTACGAGCAGTACGTC. It encodes CCATRGTSGTYEQYV.

CDR3 bases: TGCGCCAGCAGGCTCTCCCTAGATTTTGGAAACACCATATATTTT. It encodes CASRLSLDFGNTIYF. The genes are TRBV5-1 and TRBJ1-3; D remains ambiguous. The CDR3 has 15 amino acids. CDR1 is SGHRS, CDR2 YFSETQ, per germline. Trimming took 5 bases from V and 3 from J, leaving 15 bases between them.

There are a few counts of this clonotype. The J gene is TRBJ2-1, the V gene TRBV20-1; 8 bases match TRBD2. J was trimmed by 4 bases and V by 6 bases; bases with no gene match: 11. The CDR3 has 15 amino acids. Germline CDR1 reads DFQATT; CDR2 reads SNEGSKA (reference sequence). The CDR3: CSAQTLRGGYNEQFF. In DNA form, the CDR3 reads TGCAGTGCGCAGACCTTACGGGGGGGATACAATGAGCAGTTCTTC.

The chain combines TRBV7-2 with TRBJ2-3; 7 bases line up with TRBD1. V lost 3 bases to trimming and J lost 6 bases; unmatched junction nucleotides: 6. Germline CDR1 SGHTA, CDR2 FQGNSA. The CDR3 spans 14 residues. The CDR3 reads CASSFKGASDTQYF. CDR3 nucleotides: TGTGCCAGCAGCTTCAAGGGGGCGTCGGATACGCAGTATTTT.